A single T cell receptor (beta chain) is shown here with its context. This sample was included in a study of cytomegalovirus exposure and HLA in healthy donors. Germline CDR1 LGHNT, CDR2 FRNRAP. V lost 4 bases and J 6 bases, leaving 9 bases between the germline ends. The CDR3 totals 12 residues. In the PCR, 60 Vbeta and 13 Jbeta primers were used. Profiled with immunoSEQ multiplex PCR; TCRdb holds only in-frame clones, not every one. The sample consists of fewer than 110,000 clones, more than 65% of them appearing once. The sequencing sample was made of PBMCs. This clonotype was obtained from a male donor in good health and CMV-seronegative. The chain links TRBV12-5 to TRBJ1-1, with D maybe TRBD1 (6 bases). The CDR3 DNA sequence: TGTGCTAGTGGTTCAGGGGTGGCTGAAGCTTTCTTT. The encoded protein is CASGSGVAEAFF.